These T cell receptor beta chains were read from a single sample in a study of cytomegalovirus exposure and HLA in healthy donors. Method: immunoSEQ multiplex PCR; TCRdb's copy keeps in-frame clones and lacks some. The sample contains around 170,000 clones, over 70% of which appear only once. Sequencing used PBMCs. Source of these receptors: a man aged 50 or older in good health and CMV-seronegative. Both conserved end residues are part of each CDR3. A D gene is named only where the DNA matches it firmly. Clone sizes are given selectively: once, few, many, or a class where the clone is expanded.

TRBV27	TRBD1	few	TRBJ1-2	CASHGGQGYGYTF	TGTGCCAGCCACGGGGGACAGGGCTATGGCTACACCTTC
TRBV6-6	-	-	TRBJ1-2	CASSDSGIPVGYTF	TGTGCCAGCAGTGACTCCGGGATCCCTGTAGGCTACACCTTC
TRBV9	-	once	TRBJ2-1	CASSVARGEQFF	TGTGCCAGCAGCGTAGCACGGGGTGAGCAGTTCTTC
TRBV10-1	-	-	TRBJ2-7	CASINGHGYEQYF	TGCGCCAGCATTAACGGACATGGCTACGAGCAGTACTTC
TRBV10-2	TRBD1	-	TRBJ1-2	CASSESGTGNGYTF	TGCGCCAGCAGTGAGTCAGGGACAGGGAATGGCTACACCTTC
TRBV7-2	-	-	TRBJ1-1	CASSLLTEAFF	TGTGCCAGCAGCCTTCTCACTGAAGCTTTCTTT
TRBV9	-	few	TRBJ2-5	CASSVVLVPETQYF	TGTGCCAGCAGCGTAGTATTAGTGCCGGAGACCCAGTACTTC
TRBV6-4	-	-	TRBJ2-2	CASRRDSSTGELFF	TGTGCCAGCAGGCGGGACAGTAGCACCGGGGAGCTGTTTTTT
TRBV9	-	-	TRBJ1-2	CASSAPREGYTF	TGTGCCAGCAGCGCCCCCCGGGAAGGCTACACCTTC
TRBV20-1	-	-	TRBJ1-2	CSARGYYGYTF	TGCAGTGCTCGGGGGTACTATGGCTACACCTTC
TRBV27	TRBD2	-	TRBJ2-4	CASSSSGANIQYF	TGTGCCAGCAGTTCGAGCGGGGCAAACATTCAGTACTTC
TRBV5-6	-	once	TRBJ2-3	CASEAIGDTQYF	TGTGCCAGCGAGGCGATCGGAGATACGCAGTATTTT
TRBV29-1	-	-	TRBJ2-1	CSVRRDSDNEQFF	TGCAGCGTGAGGAGGGACTCGGACAATGAGCAGTTCTTC
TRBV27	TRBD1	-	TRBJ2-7	CASSHPDRAAYEQYF	TGTGCCAGCAGTCACCCCGACAGGGCGGCCTACGAGCAGTACTTC
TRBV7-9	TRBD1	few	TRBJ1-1	CSSSLGHRGQGAEAFF	TGTTCCAGCAGCTTAGGGCACAGGGGGCAGGGGGCTGAAGCTTTCTTT